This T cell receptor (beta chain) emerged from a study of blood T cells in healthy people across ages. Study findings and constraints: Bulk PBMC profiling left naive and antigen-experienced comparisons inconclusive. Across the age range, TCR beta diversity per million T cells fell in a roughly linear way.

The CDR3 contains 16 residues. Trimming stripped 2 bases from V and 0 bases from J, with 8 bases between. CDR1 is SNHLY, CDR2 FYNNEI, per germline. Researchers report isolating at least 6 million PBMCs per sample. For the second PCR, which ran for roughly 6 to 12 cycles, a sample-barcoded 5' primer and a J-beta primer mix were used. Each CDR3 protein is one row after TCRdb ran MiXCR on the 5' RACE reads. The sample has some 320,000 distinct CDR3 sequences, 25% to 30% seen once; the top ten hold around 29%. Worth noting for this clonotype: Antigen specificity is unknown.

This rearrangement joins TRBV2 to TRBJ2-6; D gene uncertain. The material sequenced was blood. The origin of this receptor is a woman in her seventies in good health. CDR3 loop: CASSESKSSGANVLTF. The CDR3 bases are TGTGCCAGCAGTGAATCAAAATCCTCTGGGGCCAACGTCCTGACTTTC. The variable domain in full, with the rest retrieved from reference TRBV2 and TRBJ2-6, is EPEVTQTPSHQVTQMGQEVILRCVPISNHLYFYWYRQILGQKVEFLVSFYNNEISEKSEIFDDQFSVERPDGSNFTLKIRSTKLEDSAMYFCASSESKSSGANVLTFGAGSRLTVL.